The clone carrying this TCR beta chain was found many times. Its antigen is still unknown. Described time point: technical triplicate 1. This CDR3 contains 13 residues. CDR1 and CDR2 (germline): SGHDN, FVKESK. Trimming removed 0 bases from V and 6 bases from J, with 7 bases in between. This entry comes from a study of neurological immune-mediated disorders. The study's findings and limits: Multiple sclerosis patients had less TCR clonal expansion than even healthy controls, unlike HTLV-1-associated myelopathy.

TCRdb analysed the 5' RACE reads with MiXCR anew, one entry per CDR3 protein. The table shows tens of thousands of distinct CDR3 sequences, with approximately 13% occurring only once. The clonotype was recovered from a female donor with HTLV-1-associated myelopathy (HAM/TSP). The sample comprised CD4+ T cells from blood. The gene calls are TRBV14 and TRBJ2-3; no clear D. The CDR3 region has the DNA TGTGCCAGCAGCCAAGATCTGGGGGATACGCAGTATTTT. Amino acid sequence: CASSQDLGDTQYF.